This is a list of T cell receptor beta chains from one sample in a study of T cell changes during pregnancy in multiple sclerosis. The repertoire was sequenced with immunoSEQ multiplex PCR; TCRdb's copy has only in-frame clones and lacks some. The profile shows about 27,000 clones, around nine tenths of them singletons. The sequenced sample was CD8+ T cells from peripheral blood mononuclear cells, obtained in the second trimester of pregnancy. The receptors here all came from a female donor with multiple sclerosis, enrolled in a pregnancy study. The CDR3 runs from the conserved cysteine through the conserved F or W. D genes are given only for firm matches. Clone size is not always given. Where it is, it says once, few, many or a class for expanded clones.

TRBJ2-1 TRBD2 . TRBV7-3 TGTGCCAGCAGCCGGTGGCGGGGGGACTACAATGAGCAGTTCTTC CASSRWRGDYNEQFF
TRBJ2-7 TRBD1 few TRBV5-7 TGTGCCAGCAGCTTTTCCAGGACAGGGAACAACGAGCAGTACTTC CASSFSRTGNNEQYF
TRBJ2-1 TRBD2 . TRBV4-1 TGCGCCAGCAGCCCCCGGGCGGGGGGCGCGGGCAATGAGCAGTTCTTC CASSPRAGGAGNEQFF
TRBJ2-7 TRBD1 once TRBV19 TGTGCCACCCAGGGCCTAACAGGGGGAGTTTACGAGCAGTACTTC CATQGLTGGVYEQYF
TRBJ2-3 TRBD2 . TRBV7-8 TGTGCCAGCAGCCCACCACTAGCGGGGGGCACAGATACGCAGTATTTT CASSPPLAGGTDTQYF
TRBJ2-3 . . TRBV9 TGTGCCAGCAGCTCTTGGGCGGGGCTGAGCACAGATACGCAGTATTTT CASSSWAGLSTDTQYF
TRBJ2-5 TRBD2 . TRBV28 TGTGCCAGCAGTTACAATGGGGAGGGATTACAAGAGACCCAGTACTTC CASSYNGEGLQETQYF
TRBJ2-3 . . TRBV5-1 TGCGCCAGCAGCTTGGCCGTCAGGCACAGCACAGATACGCAGTATTTT CASSLAVRHSTDTQYF
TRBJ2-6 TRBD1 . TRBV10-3 TGTGCCATCAAAACAGGGGGTAGCTCTGGGGCCAACGTCCTGACTTTC CAIKTGGSSGANVLTF
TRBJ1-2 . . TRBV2 TGTGCCAGCGGGGTACGTGGGGGGATCGCTCGCGGCTACACCTTC CASGVRGGIARGYTF
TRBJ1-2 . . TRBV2 TGTGCCAGCACTCTAGAAGGAAAAGCTAACTATGGCTACACCTTC CASTLEGKANYGYTF
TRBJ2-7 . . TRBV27 TGTGCCAGCAGTTTATCAGTTGAGAGGGAGCAGTACTTC CASSLSVEREQYF
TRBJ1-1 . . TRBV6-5 TGTGCCAGCAGCTTCAGTGCCAGTGGCACTGAAGCTTTCTTT CASSFSASGTEAFF
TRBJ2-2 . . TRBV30 TGTGCCTGGAGCCCCACTAGATCCGGGGAGCTGTTTTTT CAWSPTRSGELFF
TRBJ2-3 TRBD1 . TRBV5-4 TGTGCCAGCAGCTTAGATCCCGGGACAGCTCTCACAGATACGCAGTATTTT CASSLDPGTALTDTQYF
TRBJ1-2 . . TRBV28 TGTGCCAGCAGTTTGGGGCAGGGAAACTATGGCTACACCTTC CASSLGQGNYGYTF
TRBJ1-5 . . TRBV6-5 TGTGCCAGCAGTTTGTGGAGGGGAGGTCAGCCCCAGCATTTT CASSLWRGGQPQHF
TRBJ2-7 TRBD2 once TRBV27 TGTGCCAGCATTCTGAACAGGGCGAGCGGGGGGGCCTTTAGTTACGAGCAGTACTTC CASILNRASGGAFSYEQYF
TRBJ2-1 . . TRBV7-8 TGTGCCAGCAGCCTAAAACGGGGGTCTCCCTACAATGAGCAGTTCTTC CASSLKRGSPYNEQFF
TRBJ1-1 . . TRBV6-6 TGTGCCAGCAGTTCATTAATGGAAGGGGGCACTGAAGCTTTCTTT CASSSLMEGGTEAFF
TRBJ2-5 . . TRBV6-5 TGTGCCAGCACCCGGCGGCAGTACCAAGAGACCCAGTACTTC CASTRRQYQETQYF
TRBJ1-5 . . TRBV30 TGTGCCTGGAGTACCGGGGATCAGCCCCAGCATTTT CAWSTGDQPQHF
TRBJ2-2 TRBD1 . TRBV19 TGTGCCAGTAGTGTGGACAGGGCAAACACCGGGGAGCTGTTTTTT CASSVDRANTGELFF
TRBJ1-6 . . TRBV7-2 TGTGCCAGCAGCTTAGTCGATGAAGGACAGAATCCCCTCCACTTT CASSLVDEGQNPLHF
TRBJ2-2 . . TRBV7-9 TGTGCCAGCAGCCCGGGAGCCCGGGACTTCAACACCGGGGAGCTGTTTTTT CASSPGARDFNTGELFF
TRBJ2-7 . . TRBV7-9 TGTGCCAGCAGCCCCCAGGGGACGAGGTACGAGCAGTACTTC CASSPQGTRYEQYF
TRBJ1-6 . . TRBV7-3 TGTGCCAGCAGCTCCGCGGGGGCACGCTCACCCCTCCACTTT CASSSAGARSPLHF
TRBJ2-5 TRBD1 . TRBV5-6 TGTGCCAGCAGCTGGGACAGGGTGGAAGAGACCCAGTACTTC CASSWDRVEETQYF
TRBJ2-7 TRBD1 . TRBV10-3 TGTGCCATCAGTGAGTTGAGGGGGCCCGACGAGCAGTACTTC CAISELRGPDEQYF
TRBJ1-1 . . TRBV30 TGTGCCTGGAGTGAGCCCACAGAAAAGAACACTGAAGCTTTCTTT CAWSEPTEKNTEAFF
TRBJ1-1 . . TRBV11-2 TGTGCCAGCAGCGCATTCCAGGGTCCTGCCACTGAAGCTTTCTTT CASSAFQGPATEAFF
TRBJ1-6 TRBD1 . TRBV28 TGTGCCAGCAGTTTGGTAGGGGGCGCAATCTATAATTCACCCCTCCACTTT CASSLVGGAIYNSPLHF
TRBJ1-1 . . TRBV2 TGTGCCAGCAGTGAAGGGATCAAACGGGGCACTGAAGCTTTCTTT CASSEGIKRGTEAFF
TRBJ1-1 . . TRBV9 TGTGCCAGCAGCCCCGGCGGGTATCCTGAAGCTTTCTTT CASSPGGYPEAFF
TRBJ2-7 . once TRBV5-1 TGCGCCAGCAGCCCTGGTAGGGGTCCGTCGGAGCAGTACTTC CASSPGRGPSEQYF
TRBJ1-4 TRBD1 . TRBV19 TGTGCCAGTAGTCCGTTGACAGGGGGTCGGGAAAAACTGTTTTTT CASSPLTGGREKLFF
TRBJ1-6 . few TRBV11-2 TGTGCCAGCAGCTTACCCCGCTCCTATAATTCACCCCTCCACTTT CASSLPRSYNSPLHF
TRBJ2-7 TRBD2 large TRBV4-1 TGCGCCAGCAGCCAGATTAGCGGGGGGTGGTACGAGCAGTACTTC CASSQISGGWYEQYF
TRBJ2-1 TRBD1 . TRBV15 TGTGCCACCAGCGGGACCGGGACAGCATACAATGAGCAGTTCTTC CATSGTGTAYNEQFF
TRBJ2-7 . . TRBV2 TGTGCCAGCAGTGAAACGTGGCCCCTAGGCTACGAGCAGTACTTC CASSETWPLGYEQYF
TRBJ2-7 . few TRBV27 TGTGCCAGCAGTTTACGAGCAGGGAGGTCCTACGAGCAGTACTTC CASSLRAGRSYEQYF
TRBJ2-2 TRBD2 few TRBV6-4 TGTGCCAGCAGTGACTCCGCTAGCGGGGGGGCGCGGGAGCTGTTTTTT CASSDSASGGARELFF
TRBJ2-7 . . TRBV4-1 TGCGCCAGCAGCCAAGGCGGGACGATCTACGAGCAGTACTTC CASSQGGTIYEQYF
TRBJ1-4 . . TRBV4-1 TGCGCCAGCAGCCAAGATCCAGGGAAGGGGAAACTGTTTTTT CASSQDPGKGKLFF
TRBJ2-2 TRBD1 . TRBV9 TGTGCCAGCAGCGACCCACAGGGGTCCGCGAACACCGGGGAGCTGTTTTTT CASSDPQGSANTGELFF
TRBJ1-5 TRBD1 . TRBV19 TGTGCCAGTAGTCCCCACCTTACGGGGGCCAGGGGGTTTCAGCCCCAGCATTTT CASSPHLTGARGFQPQHF
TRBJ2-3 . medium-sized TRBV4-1 TGCGCCAGCAGCCCAACCCCCACTTTAGAACCAAGCACAGATACGCAGTATTTT CASSPTPTLEPSTDTQYF
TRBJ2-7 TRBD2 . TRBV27 TGTGCCAGCAGTTATGGAGCGGGGGAAATGATTTACGAGCAGTACTTC CASSYGAGEMIYEQYF
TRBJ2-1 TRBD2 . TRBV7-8 TGTGCCAGCAGCTCCCTCCGGGGGGAGGGCCCCTACAATGAGCAGTTCTTC CASSSLRGEGPYNEQFF